The sequence of this T cell receptor beta chain was determined in a study of control samples from healthy donors and cancer patients. CDR3 length equals 16 residues. In germline, CDR1 is MGHRA, CDR2 YSYEKL. The junction had 16 bases not matched to a gene; V was cut back by 4 bases and J by 8 bases. Libraries were prepared by immunoSEQ multiplex PCR; TCRdb keeps only in-frame clonotypes and omits some of them. The table has some 130,000 clones, more than 90% seen once. The V and J genes are TRBV4-1 and TRBJ1-2, with 7 bases aligning to TRBD1. This clonotype was sampled from a young man in good health. The sequenced sample consisted of blood. The CDR3 DNA reads as TGCGCCAGCAGCCCTCAATTCGACAGGGTCATACGCGGCTACACCTTC. It translates to CASSPQFDRVIRGYTF.